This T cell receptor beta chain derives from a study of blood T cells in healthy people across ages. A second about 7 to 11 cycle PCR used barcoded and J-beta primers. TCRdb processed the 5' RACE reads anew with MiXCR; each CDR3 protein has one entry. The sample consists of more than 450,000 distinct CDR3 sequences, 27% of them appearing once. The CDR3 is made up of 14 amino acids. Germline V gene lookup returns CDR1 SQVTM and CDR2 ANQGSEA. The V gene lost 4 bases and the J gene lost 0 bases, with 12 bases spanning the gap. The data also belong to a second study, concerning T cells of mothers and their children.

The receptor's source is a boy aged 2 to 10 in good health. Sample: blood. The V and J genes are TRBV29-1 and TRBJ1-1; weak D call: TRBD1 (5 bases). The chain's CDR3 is CSVVGRQMNTEAFF. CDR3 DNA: TGCAGCGTTGTAGGGCGACAGATGAACACTGAAGCTTTCTTT.